The present entry profiles one T cell receptor beta chain with its context. The data were obtained in a study of shared clonotypes between healthy human individuals. Here immunoSEQ multiplex PCR was the method, and the copy in TCRdb shows in-frame clones only, minus some. Among about 380,000 clones listed, approximately 96% were seen once. The CDR3 spans 16 residues. Per germline, CDR1 SGHRS and CDR2 YFSETQ. The trim removed 4 bases at V and 6 bases at J, leaving 12 bases unmatched. The material sequenced was memory CD8+ T cells sorted from blood. Noted subset: CD45RO+ cells pooled with CCR7-negative TemRA cells. J is TRBJ2-1 and V is TRBV5-1; TRBD2 aligns across 8 bases. This receptor was obtained from a man under 40 in good health. CDR3 amino acids: CASSTNGLAGSNEQFF. DNA for the CDR3: TGCGCCAGCAGCACCAACGGCCTAGCGGGCTCCAATGAGCAGTTCTTC.